Presented here are 13 T cell receptor beta chains from one specimen sequenced in a study of shared clonotypes between healthy human individuals. The repertoire was sequenced with immunoSEQ multiplex PCR; TCRdb's copy has only in-frame clones and lacks some. The table has about 2.4 million clones, more than 85% seen once. The sample comprised naive CD4+ T cells from PBMCs. The subset: CD45RA+ positively selected. These receptors all stem from a man in his late teens or twenties in good health. Some clones in this sample may be carry-over from other donors' samples.

The J gene is TRBJ2-7, the V gene TRBV28, with TRBD2 matching 13 bases. The trim removed 0 bases at V and 1 base at J, leaving 3 bases unmatched. Per the germline V gene, CDR1 is MDHEN and CDR2 is SYDVKM. CDR3 length: 17 residues. The CDR3 here is CASSLWGTSGKSYEQYF. CDR3 in DNA: TGTGCCAGCAGTTTATGGGGGACTAGCGGGAAATCCTACGAGCAGTACTTC.

The chain has TRBV7-8 and TRBJ2-5, with TRBD1 matching 9 bases. Trimming cost V 5 bases and J 4 bases; bases outside gene matches: 8. Germline V gives CDR1 SGHVS, CDR2 FQNEAQ. The CDR3 spans 15 residues. The DNA for the CDR3 is TGTGCCAGCAGCGCAGAACAGGGGGCGGGAGAGACCCAGTACTTC. Protein: CASSAEQGAGETQYF.

This sequence joins TRBV28 and TRBJ2-7, with 13 positions matching TRBD2. The CDR3 totals 15 residues. The germline V gene has CDR1 MDHEN and CDR2 SYDVKM. V trimming: 6 bases; J trimming: 1 base; junction bases outside the gene matches: 3. Written as DNA, the CDR3 is TGTGCCAGCAGACTGGGACTAGCGGGATCCTACGAGCAGTACTTC. The encoded protein is CASRLGLAGSYEQYF.

V and J are TRBV11-1 and TRBJ2-1; TRBD2 matches at 10 bases. CDR3 length equals 17 residues. V shed 7 bases, J shed 10 bases, and the junction held 19 bases outside the gene matches. Germline V gives CDR1 SGHAT, CDR2 FQDESV (reference sequence). The CDR3 here is CASTIDSRTSGRGEQFF. CDR3 nucleotides: TGTGCCAGCACCATTGACTCTCGGACTAGCGGTAGAGGAGAGCAGTTCTTC.

As DNA, the CDR3 is TGTGCCAGCAGCACAGCGGGAGCCGAGACCCAGTACTTC. This translates into CASSTAGAETQYF. The chain joins TRBV11-3 to TRBJ2-5; 8 bases align to TRBD2. Germline CDR1 SGHNT, CDR2 YENEEA. The CDR3 consists of 13 residues. Trimming took 5 bases from V and 5 from J; bases not matched to a gene: 4. The complete variable domain, with remaining parts taken from reference TRBV11-3 and TRBJ2-5, reads EAGVVQSPRYKIIEKKQPVAFWCNPISGHNTLYWYLQNLGQGPELLIRYENEEAVDDSQLPKDRFSAERLKGVDSTLKIQPAELGDSAVYLCASSTAGAETQYFGPGTRLLVL.

The chain joins TRBV28 to TRBJ2-2, with TRBD1 matching over 8 bases. V shed 7 bases, J shed 3 bases, and the junction held 10 bases outside the gene matches. The CDR3 has 16 residues. The V gene's germline CDR1 is MDHEN and CDR2 SYDVKM. The CDR3 DNA sequence: TGTGCCAGCACCCTTGTGGGACAGGTCGACACCGGGGAGCTGTTTTTT. Translated: CASTLVGQVDTGELFF.

V usage is TRBV29-1 and J usage is TRBJ1-2; D gene uncertain. This CDR3 contains 14 residues. Germline loops: CDR1 SQVTM, CDR2 ANQGSEA. The ends were cut back, 5 bases at V and 11 bases at J, with 24 bases in the middle. The CDR3: CSVPSVAAPIGYTF. The CDR3 nucleotides read TGCAGCGTTCCCAGCGTGGCGGCCCCTATTGGGTACACCTTC.

Details on this clone: The sample holds other DNA sequences that translate to the same CDR3. The chain links TRBV30 to TRBJ2-5, with 12 positions matching TRBD2. The CDR3 totals 15 residues. The germline V gene encodes CDR1 GTSNPN and CDR2 SVGIG (reference sequence). V lost 5 bases, J lost 2 bases, and 6 bases stayed unmatched. The CDR3 sequence is CAWSVGLAGQETQYF. CDR3 nucleotide sequence: TGTGCCTGGTCCGTGGGACTAGCGGGTCAAGAGACCCAGTACTTC.

This clone was detected a few times. The genes are TRBV5-1 and TRBJ1-2, with D possibly matching TRBD1 (5 bases). Germline V gene sequence: CDR1 SGHRS, CDR2 YFSETQ. V was shortened by 3 bases and J by 2 bases, with 11 bases between the two germline ends. The CDR3 runs to 14 residues. CDR3 sequence reads: CASSSGGGNYGYTF. The CDR3 region has the DNA TGCGCCAGCAGCTCGGGGGGAGGCAACTATGGCTACACCTTC.

The chain is built from TRBV28 and TRBJ2-1; 10 bases agree with TRBD1. Unmatched junction bases numbered 13, after V lost 6 bases and J lost 5 bases. This CDR3 region has 17 residues. Germline loops: CDR1 MDHEN, CDR2 SYDVKM. The CDR3 nucleotides are TGTGCCAGCAGCCGCGGCAAGGGACAGGGGAAGAACAATGAGCAGTTCTTC. Translating it yields CASSRGKGQGKNNEQFF.

The genes are TRBV28 and TRBJ2-3; 10 bases line up with TRBD2. V lost 6 bases, J lost 7 bases, and 10 bases stayed unmatched. The CDR3 is 15 amino acids. Germline V CDR1 and CDR2: MDHEN, SYDVKM. CDR3 nucleotide sequence: TGTGCCAGCAGCCCCCCTAGCGGGAGCCCCAATACGCAGTATTTT. Translating it yields CASSPPSGSPNTQYF. Full variable domain (outside the CDR3, taken from reference TRBV28 and TRBJ2-3): DVKVTQSSRYLVKRTGEKVFLECVQDMDHENMFWYRQDPGLGLRLIYFSYDVKMKEKGDIPEGYSVSREKKERFSLILESASTNQTSMYLCASSPPSGSPNTQYFGPGTRLTVL.

V is TRBV28 and J is TRBJ2-3, with 11 bases matching TRBD1. The germline gives CDR1 MDHEN, CDR2 SYDVKM. The V gene end was trimmed by 5 bases and the J gene end by 4 bases; junction bases not matched to a gene: 11. The length of the CDR3 is 17 residues. Written as DNA, the CDR3 is TGTGCCAGCAGTCCCAACCCGGGACAGGGGGGGGCAGATACGCAGTATTTT. It yields the protein CASSPNPGQGGADTQYF.

The chain is built from TRBV5-1 and TRBJ2-3; 11 nucleotides agree with TRBD2. The CDR3 has 18 amino acids. Germline lookup yields CDR1 SGHRS and CDR2 YFSETQ. V gave up 2 bases and J gave up 1 base; unmatched junction bases: 9. The CDR3 nucleotides read TGCGCCAGCAGCTTTTCCACTAGCGGGAGAACTGGCACAGATACGCAGTATTTT. Its protein is CASSFSTSGRTGTDTQYF.